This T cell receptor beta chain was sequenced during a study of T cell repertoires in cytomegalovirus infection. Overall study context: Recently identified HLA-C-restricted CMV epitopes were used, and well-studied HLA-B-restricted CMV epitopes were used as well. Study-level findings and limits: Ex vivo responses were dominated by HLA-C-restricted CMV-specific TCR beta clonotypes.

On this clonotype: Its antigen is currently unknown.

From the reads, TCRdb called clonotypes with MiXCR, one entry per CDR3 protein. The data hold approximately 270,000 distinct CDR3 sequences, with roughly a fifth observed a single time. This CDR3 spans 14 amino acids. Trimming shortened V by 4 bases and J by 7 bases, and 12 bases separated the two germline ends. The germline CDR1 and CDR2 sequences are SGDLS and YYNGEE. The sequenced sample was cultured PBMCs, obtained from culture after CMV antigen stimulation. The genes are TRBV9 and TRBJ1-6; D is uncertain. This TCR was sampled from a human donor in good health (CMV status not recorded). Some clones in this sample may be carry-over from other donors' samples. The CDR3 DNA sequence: TGTGCCAGCAGCATCATCCCCAGAAATTCACCCCTCCACTTT. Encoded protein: CASSIIPRNSPLHF.